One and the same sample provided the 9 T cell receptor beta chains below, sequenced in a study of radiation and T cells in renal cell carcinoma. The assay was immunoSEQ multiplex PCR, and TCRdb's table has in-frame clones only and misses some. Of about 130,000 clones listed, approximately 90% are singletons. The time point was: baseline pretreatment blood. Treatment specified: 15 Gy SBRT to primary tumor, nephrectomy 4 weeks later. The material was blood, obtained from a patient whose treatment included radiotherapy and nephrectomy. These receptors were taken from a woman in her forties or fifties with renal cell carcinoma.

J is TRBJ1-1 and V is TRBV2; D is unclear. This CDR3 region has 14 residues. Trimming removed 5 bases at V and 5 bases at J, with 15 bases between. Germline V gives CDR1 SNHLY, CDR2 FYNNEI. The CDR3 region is CASSTSLGGTEAFF. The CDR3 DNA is TGTGCCAGCAGTACCTCCCTCGGCGGAACTGAAGCTTTCTTT.

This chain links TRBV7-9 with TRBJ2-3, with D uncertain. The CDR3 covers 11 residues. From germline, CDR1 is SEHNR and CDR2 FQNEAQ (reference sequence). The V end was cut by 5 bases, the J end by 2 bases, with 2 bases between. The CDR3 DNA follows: TGTGCCAGCAGCAACACAGATACGCAGTATTTT. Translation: CASSNTDTQYF.

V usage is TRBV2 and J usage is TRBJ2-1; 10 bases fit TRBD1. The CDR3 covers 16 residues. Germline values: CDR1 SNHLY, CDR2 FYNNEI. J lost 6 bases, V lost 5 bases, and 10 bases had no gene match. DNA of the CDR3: TGTGCCAGCAGTAAGCGGGACAGGGGAGGTTTCAATGAGCAGTTCTTC. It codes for CASSKRDRGGFNEQFF.

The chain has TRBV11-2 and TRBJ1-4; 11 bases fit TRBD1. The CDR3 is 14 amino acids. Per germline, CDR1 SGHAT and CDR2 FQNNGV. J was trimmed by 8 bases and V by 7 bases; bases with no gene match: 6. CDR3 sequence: CASIGQGAQEKLFF. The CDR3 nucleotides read TGTGCCAGCATCGGACAGGGGGCGCAAGAAAAACTGTTTTTT.

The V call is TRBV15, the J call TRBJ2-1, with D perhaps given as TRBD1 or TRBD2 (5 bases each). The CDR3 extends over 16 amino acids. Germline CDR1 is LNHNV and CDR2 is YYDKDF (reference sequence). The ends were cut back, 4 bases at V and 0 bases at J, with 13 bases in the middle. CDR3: CATSKFEGSSYNEQFF. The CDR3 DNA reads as TGTGCCACCAGCAAGTTCGAGGGGAGCTCCTACAATGAGCAGTTCTTC.

The CDR3 sequence is CASTAGTGGEKLFF. The CDR3 nucleotides are TGTGCCAGTACCGCGGGGACAGGCGGCGAAAAACTGTTTTTT. The chain links TRBV19 to TRBJ1-4, with TRBD1 matching 8 bases. This CDR3 has 14 amino acids. Germline V lookup: CDR1 LNHDA, CDR2 SQIVND (reference sequence). V lost 7 bases and J lost 8; bases outside the gene matches: 9.

DNA for the CDR3: TGCAGCGTCCACCGGACTAGCGGGGAGGAGCAGTTCTTC. Its protein is CSVHRTSGEEQFF. The gene calls are TRBV29-1 and TRBJ2-1, with TRBD2 identical over 12 bases. V dropped 6 bases and J dropped 10; count of bases not matched to a gene: 7. The CDR3 has 13 amino acids. Germline CDR1 is SQVTM and CDR2 is ANQGSEA.

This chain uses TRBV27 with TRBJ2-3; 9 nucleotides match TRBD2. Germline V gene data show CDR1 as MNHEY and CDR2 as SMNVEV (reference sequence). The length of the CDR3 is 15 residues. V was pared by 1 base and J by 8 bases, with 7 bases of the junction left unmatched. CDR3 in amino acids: CASSLLAGASGTQYF. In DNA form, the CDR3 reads TGTGCCAGCAGTTTATTAGCGGGGGCCTCCGGTACGCAGTATTTT.

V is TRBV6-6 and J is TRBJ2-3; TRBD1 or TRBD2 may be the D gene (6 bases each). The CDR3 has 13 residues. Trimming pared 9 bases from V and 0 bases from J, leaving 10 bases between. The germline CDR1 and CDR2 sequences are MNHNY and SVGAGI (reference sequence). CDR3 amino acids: CASRGASTDTQYF. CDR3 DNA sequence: TGTGCCAGTAGGGGGGCGAGCACAGATACGCAGTATTTT.